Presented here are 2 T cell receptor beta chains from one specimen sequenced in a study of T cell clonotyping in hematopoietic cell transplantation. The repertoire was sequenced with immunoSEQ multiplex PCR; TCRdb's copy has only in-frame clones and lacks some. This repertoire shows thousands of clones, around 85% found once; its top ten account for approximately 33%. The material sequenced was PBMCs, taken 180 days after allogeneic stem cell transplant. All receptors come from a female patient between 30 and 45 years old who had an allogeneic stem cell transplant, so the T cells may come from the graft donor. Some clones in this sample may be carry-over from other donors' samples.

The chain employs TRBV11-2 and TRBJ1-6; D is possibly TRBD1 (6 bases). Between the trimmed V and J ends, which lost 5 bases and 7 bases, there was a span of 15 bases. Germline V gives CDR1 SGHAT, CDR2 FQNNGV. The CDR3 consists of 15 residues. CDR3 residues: CASSATGSGNSPLHF. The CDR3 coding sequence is TGTGCCAGCAGCGCGACAGGTTCGGGAAATTCACCCCTCCACTTT.

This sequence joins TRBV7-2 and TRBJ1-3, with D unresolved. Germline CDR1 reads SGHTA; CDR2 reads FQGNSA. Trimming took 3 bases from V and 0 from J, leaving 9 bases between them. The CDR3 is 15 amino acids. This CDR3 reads CASSFFVGSGNTIYF. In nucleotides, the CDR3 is TGTGCCAGCAGCTTCTTCGTCGGCTCTGGAAACACCATATATTTT.